These T cell receptor beta chains were read from a single sample in a study of blood T cell repertoires in COVID-19. Profiled with immunoSEQ multiplex PCR; TCRdb holds only in-frame clones, not every one. This sample has fewer than 180,000 clones, with 86% found just once. Source material: peripheral blood. These receptors came from a man in his 70s with acute or convalescent COVID-19. Each CDR3 is given with its conserved first and last residue. The D gene is left open where the match is weak. Clone size is shown for a subset of rows, as once, few, many or a class of expanded clone.

V: TRBV9; J: TRBJ1-6; D: TRBD1; size: once; CDR3: CASSFWDRVDNSPLHF; DNA: TGTGCCAGCAGCTTTTGGGACAGAGTTGATAATTCACCCCTCCACTTT
V: TRBV6-2/TRBV6-3; J: TRBJ1-6; D: TRBD1; size: few; CDR3: CASSYRQGGAYSPLHF; DNA: TGTGCCAGCAGTTACCGACAGGGCGGTGCGTATTCACCCCTCCACTTT
V: TRBV11-2; J: TRBJ2-1; D: TRBD2; size: few; CDR3: CASSLRGVSTYNEQFF; DNA: TGTGCCAGCAGCTTACGGGGGGTTTCAACCTACAATGAGCAGTTCTTC
V: TRBV13; J: TRBJ2-3; D: TRBD2; size: once; CDR3: CASSFRTSGTTDTQYF; DNA: TGTGCCAGCAGCTTCCGGACTAGCGGGACCACAGATACGCAGTATTTT
V: TRBV18; J: TRBJ2-3; D: TRBD2; size: .; CDR3: CASSPGTSGSTDTQYF; DNA: TGTGCCAGCTCACCAGGGACTAGCGGGAGTACAGATACGCAGTATTTT
V: TRBV27; J: TRBJ2-1; D: TRBD2; size: .; CDR3: CASSPEVAGVNNEQFF; DNA: TGTGCCAGCAGCCCCGAGGTAGCGGGAGTCAACAATGAGCAGTTCTTC
V: TRBV2; J: TRBJ1-5; D: .; size: many; CDR3: CASSEYRDEPQHF; DNA: TGTGCCAGCAGTGAATACAGGGATGAGCCCCAGCATTTT
V: TRBV11-3; J: TRBJ2-1; D: TRBD2; size: .; CDR3: CASSQIAGGGSYNEQFF; DNA: TGTGCCAGCAGCCAGATAGCGGGAGGAGGCTCCTACAATGAGCAGTTCTTC
V: TRBV6-2/TRBV6-3; J: TRBJ2-7; D: .; size: once; CDR3: CASSHSGTKSWVF; DNA: TGTGCCAGCAGTCATTCCGGGACAAAGTCTTGGGTCTTC
V: TRBV5-8; J: TRBJ2-6; D: TRBD1; size: .; CDR3: CASSSGLSGQRFSGANVLTF; DNA: TGTGCCAGCAGCTCGGGGCTCTCGGGACAGAGGTTTTCTGGGGCCAACGTCCTGACTTTC
V: TRBV3-1/TRBV3-2; J: TRBJ2-5; D: TRBD2; size: .; CDR3: CASSQGAGVEETQYF; DNA: TGTGCCAGCAGCCAAGGGGCGGGAGTAGAAGAGACCCAGTACTTC
V: TRBV7-9; J: TRBJ1-1; D: .; size: .; CDR3: CASSQPGYTEAFF; DNA: TGTGCCAGCAGCCAACCAGGGTACACTGAAGCTTTCTTT
V: TRBV6-4; J: TRBJ1-5; D: .; size: .; CDR3: CASSPRGNQPQHF; DNA: TGTGCCAGCAGCCCTAGGGGAAATCAGCCCCAGCATTTT
V: TRBV28; J: TRBJ1-5; D: TRBD1; size: .; CDR3: CASSLPGTGGQPQHF; DNA: TGTGCCAGCAGTTTACCGGGGACAGGGGGGCAGCCCCAGCATTTT
V: TRBV5-4; J: TRBJ2-5; D: TRBD1; size: .; CDR3: CASSLVPGGSGTQYF; DNA: TGTGCCAGCAGCTTGGTACCAGGGGGAAGTGGGACCCAGTACTTC
V: TRBV6-2/TRBV6-3; J: TRBJ2-2; D: TRBD2; size: .; CDR3: CASSPTSGRPNTGELFF; DNA: TGTGCCAGCAGCCCAACTAGCGGGAGGCCAAACACCGGGGAGCTGTTTTTT
V: TRBV4-3; J: TRBJ1-2; D: .; size: .; CDR3: CASSQDISSNYGYTF; DNA: TGCGCCAGCAGCCAAGATATCAGTTCTAACTATGGCTACACCTTC
V: TRBV6-2/TRBV6-3; J: TRBJ1-1; D: .; size: .; CDR3: CASSYRTRQGDEAFF; DNA: TGTGCCAGCAGTTACCGGACCCGGCAAGGGGATGAAGCTTTCTTT